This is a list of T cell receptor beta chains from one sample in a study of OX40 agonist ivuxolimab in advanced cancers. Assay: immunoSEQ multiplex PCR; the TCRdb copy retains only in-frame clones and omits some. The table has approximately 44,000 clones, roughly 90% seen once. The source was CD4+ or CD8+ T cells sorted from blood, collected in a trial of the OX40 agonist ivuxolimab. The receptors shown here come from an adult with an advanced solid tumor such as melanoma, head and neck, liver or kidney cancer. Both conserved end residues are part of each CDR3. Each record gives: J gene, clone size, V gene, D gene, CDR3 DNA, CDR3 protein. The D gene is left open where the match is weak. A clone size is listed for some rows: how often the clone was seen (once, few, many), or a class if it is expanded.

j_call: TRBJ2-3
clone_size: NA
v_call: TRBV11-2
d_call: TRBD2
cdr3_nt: TGTGCCAGCAGCTTACTGGCGGGAGGGCCTGCAGATACGCAGTATTTT
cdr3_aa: CASSLLAGGPADTQYF

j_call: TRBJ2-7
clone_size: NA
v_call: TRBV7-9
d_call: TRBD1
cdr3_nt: TGTGCCAGCAGGAGACAGGGGGAATACGAGCAGTACTTC
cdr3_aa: CASRRQGEYEQYF

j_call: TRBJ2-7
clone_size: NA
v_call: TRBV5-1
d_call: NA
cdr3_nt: TGCGCCAGCAGCGTGGACGGGGCCCCCTACGAGCAGTACTTC
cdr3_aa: CASSVDGAPYEQYF

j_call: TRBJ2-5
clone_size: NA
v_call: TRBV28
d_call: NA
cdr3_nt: TGTGCCAGCACCCCTACCCCGGGGGACGAGACCCAGTACTTC
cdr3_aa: CASTPTPGDETQYF

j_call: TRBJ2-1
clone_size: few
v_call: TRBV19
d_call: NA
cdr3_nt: TGTGCCAGTAGTCCCTTATACAATGAGCAGTTCTTC
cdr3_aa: CASSPLYNEQFF

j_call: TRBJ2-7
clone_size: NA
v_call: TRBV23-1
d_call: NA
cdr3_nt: TGCGCCAGCGACGGGCAGGGTCCGACCAACTACGAGCAGTACTTC
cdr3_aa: CASDGQGPTNYEQYF

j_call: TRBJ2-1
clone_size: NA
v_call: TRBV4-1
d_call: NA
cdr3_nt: TGCGCCAGCAGCCACTCCTCCAATGAGCAGTTCTTC
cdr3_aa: CASSHSSNEQFF

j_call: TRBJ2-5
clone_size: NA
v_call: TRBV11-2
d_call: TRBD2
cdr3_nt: TGTGCCAGCAGCTTTACTAGCGATCAAGAGACCCAGTACTTC
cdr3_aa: CASSFTSDQETQYF

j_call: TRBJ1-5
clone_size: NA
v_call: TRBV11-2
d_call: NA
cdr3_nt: TGTGCCAGCAGCTTATTCTCCGGGCGTCCCCAGCATTTT
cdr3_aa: CASSLFSGRPQHF

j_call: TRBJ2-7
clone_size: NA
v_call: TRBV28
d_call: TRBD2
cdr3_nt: TGTGCCACCTCCGGACTAGCGGCTTACGAGCAGTACTTC
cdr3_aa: CATSGLAAYEQYF

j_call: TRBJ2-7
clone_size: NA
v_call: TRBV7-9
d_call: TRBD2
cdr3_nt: TGTGCCAGCAGCTTGAGCGGGAGCTACGAGCAGTACTTC
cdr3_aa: CASSLSGSYEQYF

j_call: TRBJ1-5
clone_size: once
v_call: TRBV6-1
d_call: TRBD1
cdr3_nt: TGTGCCAGCAGCCAAGGGACAGGGGAAAATCAGCCCCAGCATTTT
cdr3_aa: CASSQGTGENQPQHF

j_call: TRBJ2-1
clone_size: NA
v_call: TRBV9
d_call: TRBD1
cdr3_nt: TGTGCCAGCAGCGCAACCGGGACAGGGGCTTCTGAGCAGTTCTTC
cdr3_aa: CASSATGTGASEQFF

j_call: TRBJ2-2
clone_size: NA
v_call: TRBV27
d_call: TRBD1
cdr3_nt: TGTGCCAGCAGCCGGGACAGGGAGAATGACGGGGAGCTGTTTTTT
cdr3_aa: CASSRDRENDGELFF

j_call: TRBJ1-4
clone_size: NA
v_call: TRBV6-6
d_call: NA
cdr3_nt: TGTGCCAGTAGAGATGGAAAACTGTTTTTT
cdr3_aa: CASRDGKLFF

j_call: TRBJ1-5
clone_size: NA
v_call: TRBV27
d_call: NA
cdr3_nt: TGTGCCAGCAGTTTATCAAGGCTCCAGCCCCAGCATTTT
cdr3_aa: CASSLSRLQPQHF

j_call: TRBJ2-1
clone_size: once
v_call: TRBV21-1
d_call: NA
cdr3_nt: TGTGCCAGCAGCAAATTTTGGGGGACTAGCGGGAGCTACAATGAGCAGTTCTTC
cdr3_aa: CASSKFWGTSGSYNEQFF

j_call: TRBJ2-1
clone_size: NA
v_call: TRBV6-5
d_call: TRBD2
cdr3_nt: TGTGCCAGCAGTCCCCGGACTAGCAAAAATGAGCAGTTCTTC
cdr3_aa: CASSPRTSKNEQFF

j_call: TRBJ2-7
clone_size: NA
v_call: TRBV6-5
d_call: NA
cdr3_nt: TGTGCCACCATGGACCGACTTGGAGGGCAGTACTTC
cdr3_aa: CATMDRLGGQYF

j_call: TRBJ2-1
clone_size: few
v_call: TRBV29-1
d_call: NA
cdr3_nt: TGCAGCGTTGAACTGTTGGCGAAACGCAATGAGCAGTTCTTC
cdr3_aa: CSVELLAKRNEQFF

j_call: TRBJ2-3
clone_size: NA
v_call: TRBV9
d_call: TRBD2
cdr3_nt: TGTGCCAGCAGCGTAGGGACTAGCGGGCTCACAGATACGCAGTATTTT
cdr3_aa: CASSVGTSGLTDTQYF

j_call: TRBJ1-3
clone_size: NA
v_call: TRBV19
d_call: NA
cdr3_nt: TGTGCCAGTAAATCGGGGGCTTCTGGAAACACCATATATTTT
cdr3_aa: CASKSGASGNTIYF

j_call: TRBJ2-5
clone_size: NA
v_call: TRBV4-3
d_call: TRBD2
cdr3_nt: TGCGCCAGCAGCCAAGAAGGGGGGGCCCTAGCGGGAGGGCCAGGCGAGACCCAGTACTTC
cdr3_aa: CASSQEGGALAGGPGETQYF

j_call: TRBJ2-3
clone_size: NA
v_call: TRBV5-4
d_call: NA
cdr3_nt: TGTGCCAGCAGCTACACAGATACGCAGTATTTT
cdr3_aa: CASSYTDTQYF

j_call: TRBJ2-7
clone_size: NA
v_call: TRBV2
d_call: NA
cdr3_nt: TGTGCCAGCAGTGAAGCGCGGGGCAGGGGCGAGTACTTC
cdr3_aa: CASSEARGRGEYF

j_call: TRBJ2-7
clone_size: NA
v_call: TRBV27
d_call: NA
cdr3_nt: TGTGCCAGCAGTTTTAGCCCCTTAGCGGCGTCCTACGAGCAGTACTTC
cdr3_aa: CASSFSPLAASYEQYF

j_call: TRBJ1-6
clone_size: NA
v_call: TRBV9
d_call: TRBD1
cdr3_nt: TGTGCCAGCAGCGAGGAGACAGGGTATAATTCACCCCTCCACTTT
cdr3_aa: CASSEETGYNSPLHF

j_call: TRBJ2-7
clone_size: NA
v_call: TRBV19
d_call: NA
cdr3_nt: TGTGCCAGTAGTATAGGGACCGGGAACGCCTACGAGCAGTACTTC
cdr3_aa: CASSIGTGNAYEQYF

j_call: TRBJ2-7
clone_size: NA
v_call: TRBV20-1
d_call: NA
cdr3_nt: TGCAGTGCTAGCCAGGGTTCCGAGCAGTACTTC
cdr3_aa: CSASQGSEQYF

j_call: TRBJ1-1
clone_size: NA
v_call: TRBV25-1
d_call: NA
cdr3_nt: TGTGCCAGTGCCCGGGCTAACACTGAAGCTTTCTTT
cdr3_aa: CASARANTEAFF

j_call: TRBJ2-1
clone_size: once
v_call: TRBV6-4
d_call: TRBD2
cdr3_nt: TGTGCCAGGCTCCAACAGGTGGGAGGGCCAATCAACAATGAGCAGTTCTTC
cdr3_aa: CARLQQVGGPINNEQFF

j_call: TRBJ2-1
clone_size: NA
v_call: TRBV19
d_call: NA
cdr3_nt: TGTGCCAGTAGTATTGGCGGACATCCCTACAATGAGCAGTTCTTC
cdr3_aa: CASSIGGHPYNEQFF

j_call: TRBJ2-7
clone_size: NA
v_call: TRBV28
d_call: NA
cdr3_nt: TGTGCCAGCAGCCAGACGGGGGAGCAGTACTTC
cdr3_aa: CASSQTGEQYF

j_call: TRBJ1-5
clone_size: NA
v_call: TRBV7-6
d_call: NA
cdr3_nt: TGTGCCAGCAGCTTATTCGCAGGAGGCAATCAGCCCCAGCATTTT
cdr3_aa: CASSLFAGGNQPQHF

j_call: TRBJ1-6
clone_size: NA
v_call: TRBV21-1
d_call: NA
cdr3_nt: TGTGCCAGCAGCAAGAGCAGGGGGTGGTATTCACCCCTCCACTTT
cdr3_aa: CASSKSRGWYSPLHF

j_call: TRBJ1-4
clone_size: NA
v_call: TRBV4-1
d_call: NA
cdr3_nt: TGCGCCAGCAGCCATGACGACTGGGATTATAATGAAAAACTGTTTTTT
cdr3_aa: CASSHDDWDYNEKLFF

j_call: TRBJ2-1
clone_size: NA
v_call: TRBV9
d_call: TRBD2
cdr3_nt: TGTGCCAGCAGCGGAGGGGACTACTACAATGAGCAGTTCTTC
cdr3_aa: CASSGGDYYNEQFF

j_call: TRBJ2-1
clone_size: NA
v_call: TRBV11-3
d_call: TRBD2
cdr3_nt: TGTGCCAGCAGCTTTTACGGGGGGTCAGCGGAGGCCTACAATGAGCAGTTCTTC
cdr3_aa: CASSFYGGSAEAYNEQFF

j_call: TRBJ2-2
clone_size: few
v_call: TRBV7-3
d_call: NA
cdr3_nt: TGTGCCAGCAGCTTAGATGGGGGTAAAACCGGGGAGCTGTTTTTT
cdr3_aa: CASSLDGGKTGELFF

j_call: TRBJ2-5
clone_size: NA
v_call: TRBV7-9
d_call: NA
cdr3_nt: TGTGCCAGCACCGTCTCGTGGAGGGCCCAAGAGACCCAGTACTTC
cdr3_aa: CASTVSWRAQETQYF

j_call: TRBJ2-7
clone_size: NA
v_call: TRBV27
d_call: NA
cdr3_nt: TGTGCCAGCAGTTTCGCCATAAGCTACGAGCAGTACTTC
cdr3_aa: CASSFAISYEQYF

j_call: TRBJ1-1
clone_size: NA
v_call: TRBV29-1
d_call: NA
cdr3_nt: TGCAGCGTTGTAGCGGGCACTGAAGCTTTCTTT
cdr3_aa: CSVVAGTEAFF

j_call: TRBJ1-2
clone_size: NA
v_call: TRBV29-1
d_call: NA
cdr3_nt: TGCAGCGTTGAGATATCCGGTACCCAGGCGGGCTACACCTTC
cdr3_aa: CSVEISGTQAGYTF

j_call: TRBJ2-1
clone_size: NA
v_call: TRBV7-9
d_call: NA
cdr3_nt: TGTGCCAGCAGCTTACAGGGAGCTGAATACAATGAGCAGTTCTTC
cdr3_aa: CASSLQGAEYNEQFF

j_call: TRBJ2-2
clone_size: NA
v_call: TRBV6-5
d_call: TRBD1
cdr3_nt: TGTGCCAGCAGTTTGACAGGGGCGGTCACCGGGGAGCTGTTTTTT
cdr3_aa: CASSLTGAVTGELFF

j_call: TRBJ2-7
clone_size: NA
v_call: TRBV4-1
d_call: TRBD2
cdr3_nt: TGCGCCAGCAGCCGGCCGACTAGCGGGAGTCACGGCGAGCAGTACTTC
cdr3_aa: CASSRPTSGSHGEQYF

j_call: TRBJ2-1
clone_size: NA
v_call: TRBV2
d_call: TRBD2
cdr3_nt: TGTGCCAGCAGTCTACCTAGCGGGAATTACAATGAGCAGTTCTTC
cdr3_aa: CASSLPSGNYNEQFF

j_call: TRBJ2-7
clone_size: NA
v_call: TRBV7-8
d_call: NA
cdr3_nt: TGTGCCAGCAGCTTAGCATCCCCCGTCAGCTCCTACGAGCAGTACTTC
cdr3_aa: CASSLASPVSSYEQYF

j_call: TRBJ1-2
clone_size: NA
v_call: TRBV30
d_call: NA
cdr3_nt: TGTGCCTGGACCCCACAGTCTTTAAACTATGGCTACACCTTC
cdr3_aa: CAWTPQSLNYGYTF

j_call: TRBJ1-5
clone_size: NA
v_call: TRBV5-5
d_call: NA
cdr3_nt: TGTGCCAGCAGCTTCGGTCAAGTAAGCAATCAGCCCCAGCATTTT
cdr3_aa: CASSFGQVSNQPQHF

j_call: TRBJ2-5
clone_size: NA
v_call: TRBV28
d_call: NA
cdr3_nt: TGTGCCAGCAGTTTAAGGGCACAAGCAGAAGAGACCCAGTACTTC
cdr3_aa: CASSLRAQAEETQYF

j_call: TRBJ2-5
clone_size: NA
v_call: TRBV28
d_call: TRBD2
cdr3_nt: TGTGCCAGCAGTTCCGGGACTAGCGGCTCGGAGACCCAGTACTTC
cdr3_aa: CASSSGTSGSETQYF

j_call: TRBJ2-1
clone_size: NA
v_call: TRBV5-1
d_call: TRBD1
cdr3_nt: TGCGCCAGCAGCATGGGACAGGGGACACCCAATGAGCAGTTCTTC
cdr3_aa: CASSMGQGTPNEQFF

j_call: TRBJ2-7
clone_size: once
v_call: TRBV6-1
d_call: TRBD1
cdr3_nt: TGTGCCAGCAGGACAGGGCCCCATCAGTACTTC
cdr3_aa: CASRTGPHQYF

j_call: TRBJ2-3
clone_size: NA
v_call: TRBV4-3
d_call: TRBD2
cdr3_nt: TGCGCCAGCAGCCAAGATCGGACTAGCGGGTATAATACGCAGTATTTT
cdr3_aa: CASSQDRTSGYNTQYF

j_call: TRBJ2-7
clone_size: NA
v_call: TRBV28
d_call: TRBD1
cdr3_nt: TGTGCCAGCAGCCCCGGGACAGGGTGGGCCGAGCAGTACTTC
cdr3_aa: CASSPGTGWAEQYF